A single T cell receptor (beta chain) is shown here with its context. CDR1 is MGHRA and CDR2 is YSYEKL in the germline V gene. This CDR3 contains 16 residues. Trimming cost V 0 bases and J 2 bases; bases outside gene matches: 3. This sample stems from a study of beta chain features in type 1 diabetes. All of the isolated RNA was reverse transcribed, so expressed TCRB transcripts were sequenced. TCRdb's table, derived via immunoSEQ multiplex PCR, lists solely in-frame clones and lacks some. The sample yields a few hundred thousand clones, approximately 28% seen once. The chain carries TRBV4-1 and TRBJ1-5; TRBD1 aligns across 8 bases. The material sequenced was naive CD4+ T cells from blood. This receptor was obtained from a man younger than 35 in good health. The CDR3 nucleotides read TGCGCCAGCAGCCAAGATGACAGGGGAGGCAATCAGCCCCAGCATTTT. The encoded protein is CASSQDDRGGNQPQHF.